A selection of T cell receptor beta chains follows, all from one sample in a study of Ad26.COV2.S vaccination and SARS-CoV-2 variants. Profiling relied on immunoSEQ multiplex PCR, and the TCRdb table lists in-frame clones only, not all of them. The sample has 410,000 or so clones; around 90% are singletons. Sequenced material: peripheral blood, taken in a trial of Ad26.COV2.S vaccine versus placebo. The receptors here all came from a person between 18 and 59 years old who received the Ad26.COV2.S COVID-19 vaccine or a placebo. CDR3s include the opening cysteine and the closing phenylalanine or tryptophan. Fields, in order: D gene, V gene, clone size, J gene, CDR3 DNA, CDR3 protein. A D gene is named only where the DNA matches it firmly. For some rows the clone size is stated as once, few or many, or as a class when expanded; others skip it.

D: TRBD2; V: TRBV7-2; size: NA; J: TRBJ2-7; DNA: TGTGCCAGCAGCTTTCGGCGGGAGAACGAGCAGTACTTC; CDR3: CASSFRRENEQYF
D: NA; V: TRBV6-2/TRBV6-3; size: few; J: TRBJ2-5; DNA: TGTGCCAGCAGTTCCCAAGAGACCCAGTACTTC; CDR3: CASSSQETQYF
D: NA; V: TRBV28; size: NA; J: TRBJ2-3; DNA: TGTGCCAGCGGAAGGAGGCAGATTAGCACAGATACGCAGTATTTT; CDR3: CASGRRQISTDTQYF
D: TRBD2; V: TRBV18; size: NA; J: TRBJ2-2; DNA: TGTGCCAGCTCGCAACGAGGAGCGGGATACACCGGGGAGCTGTTTTTT; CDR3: CASSQRGAGYTGELFF
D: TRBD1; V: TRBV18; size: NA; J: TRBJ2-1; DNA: TGTGCCAGCTCACGCGACAGGGTGGACAATGAGCAGTTCTTC; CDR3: CASSRDRVDNEQFF
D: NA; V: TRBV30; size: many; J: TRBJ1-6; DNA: TGTGCCTGGAGTGTACCGGGAAATTCACCCCTCCACTTT; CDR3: CAWSVPGNSPLHF
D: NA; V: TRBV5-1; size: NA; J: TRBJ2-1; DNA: TGCGCCAGCAGCTTGGCCCACGGAAATAATGAGCAGTTCTTC; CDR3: CASSLAHGNNEQFF
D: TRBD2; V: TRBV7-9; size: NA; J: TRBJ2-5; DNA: TGTGCCAGCAGCACATGGGGACTAGCGGGTGGGGAGACCCAGTACTTC; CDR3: CASSTWGLAGGETQYF
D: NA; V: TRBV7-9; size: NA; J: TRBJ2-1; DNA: TGTGCCAGCAGCCGAGGGGGGACCAGTAGTGAGCAGTTCTTC; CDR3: CASSRGGTSSEQFF
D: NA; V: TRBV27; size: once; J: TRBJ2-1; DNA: TGTGCCAGCAGTTTCCGCGTTAGCTCCTACAATGAGCAGTTCTTC; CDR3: CASSFRVSSYNEQFF
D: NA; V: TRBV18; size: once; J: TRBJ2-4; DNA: TGTGCCAGCTCACCACCGGCCCCCAACAACATTCAGTACTTC; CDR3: CASSPPAPNNIQYF
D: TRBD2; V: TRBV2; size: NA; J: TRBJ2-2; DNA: TGTGCCAGCAGCTGGACTAGCGGGAGTTTTAACACCGGGGAGCTGTTTTTT; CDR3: CASSWTSGSFNTGELFF
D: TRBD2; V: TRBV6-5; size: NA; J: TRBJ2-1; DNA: TGTGCCGCAAGCGGGAGCTCCTACAATGAGCAGTTCTTC; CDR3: CAASGSSYNEQFF
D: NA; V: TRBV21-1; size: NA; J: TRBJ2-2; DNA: TGTGCCAGCAGCAAACGGGACAGGGAAGGGAACACCGGGGAGCTGTTTTTT; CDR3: CASSKRDREGNTGELFF
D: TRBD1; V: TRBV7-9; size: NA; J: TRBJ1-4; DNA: TGTGCCAGCAGCACCTACGCAGGGGGCGAGAGTGAAAAACTGTTTTTT; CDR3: CASSTYAGGESEKLFF
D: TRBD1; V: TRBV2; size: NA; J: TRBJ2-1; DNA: TGTGCCAGCAGTGAAGGGACAGGAAGCTCCTACAATGAGCAGTTCTTC; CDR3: CASSEGTGSSYNEQFF
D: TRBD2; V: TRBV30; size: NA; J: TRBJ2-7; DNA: TGTGCCTGGAGTGTATTGTCGGGAGGGCCATTCGAGCAGTACTTC; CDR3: CAWSVLSGGPFEQYF
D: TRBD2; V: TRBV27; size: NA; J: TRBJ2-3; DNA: TGTGCCAGCAGTTTATTAGCGGGAGGGCCAGATACGCAGTATTTT; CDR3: CASSLLAGGPDTQYF
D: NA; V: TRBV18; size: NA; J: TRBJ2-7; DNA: TGTGCCAGCTCACAAAACCAACAGGGCTACGAGCAGTACTTC; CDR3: CASSQNQQGYEQYF
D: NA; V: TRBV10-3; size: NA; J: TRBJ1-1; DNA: TGTGCCATCAGTGAGTCGGGGGGGAACACTGAAGCTTTCTTT; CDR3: CAISESGGNTEAFF
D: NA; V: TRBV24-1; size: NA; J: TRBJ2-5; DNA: TGTGCCACCAGTGGGGGCGGGGAAGAGACCCAGTACTTC; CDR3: CATSGGGEETQYF
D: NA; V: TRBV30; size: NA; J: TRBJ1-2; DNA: TGTGCCTGGAGGGGAACTGATTTCTATGGCTACACCTTC; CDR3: CAWRGTDFYGYTF
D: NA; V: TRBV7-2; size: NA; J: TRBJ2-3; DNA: TGTGCCAGCAGCGAGGGGCTAGCTACGGATACGCAGTATTTT; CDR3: CASSEGLATDTQYF
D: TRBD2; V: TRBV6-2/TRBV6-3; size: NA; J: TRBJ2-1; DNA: TGTGCCAGCAGTTACGGTGCGGGAGGGCCGTATGAGCAGTTCTTC; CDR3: CASSYGAGGPYEQFF
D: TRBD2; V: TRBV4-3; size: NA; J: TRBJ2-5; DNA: TGCGCCAGCAGCCAAGACAGCACTAGCGGGAACCAAGAGACCCAGTACTTC; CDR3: CASSQDSTSGNQETQYF
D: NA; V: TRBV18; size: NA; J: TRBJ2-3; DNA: TGTGCCAGCTCACGACAGATTCCTAGCACAGATACGCAGTATTTT; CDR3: CASSRQIPSTDTQYF
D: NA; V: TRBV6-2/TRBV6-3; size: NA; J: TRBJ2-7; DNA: TGTGCCAGCAGTCCACGGACAGGGAGGGACGAGCAGTACTTC; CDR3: CASSPRTGRDEQYF
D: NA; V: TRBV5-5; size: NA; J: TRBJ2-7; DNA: TGTGCCAGCAGCTTGAGCGGGACAGACTACGAGCAGTACTTC; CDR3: CASSLSGTDYEQYF
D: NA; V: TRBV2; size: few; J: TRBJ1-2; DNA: TGTGCCAGCAGTGAAGCCATGAGGGGTGGCTACACCTTC; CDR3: CASSEAMRGGYTF
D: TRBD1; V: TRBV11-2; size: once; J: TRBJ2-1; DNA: TGTGCCAGCAGTCTACTCCCGGGCAGGGGGAGTTTCTTC; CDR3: CASSLLPGRGSFF
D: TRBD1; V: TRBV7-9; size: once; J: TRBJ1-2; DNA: TGTGCCAGCAGCTTGGGACAGGGGTTTGGCTACACCTTC; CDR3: CASSLGQGFGYTF
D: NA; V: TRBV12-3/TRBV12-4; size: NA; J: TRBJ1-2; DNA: TGTGCCAGCAGTTTGGGGGGGAACTATGGCTACACCTTC; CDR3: CASSLGGNYGYTF
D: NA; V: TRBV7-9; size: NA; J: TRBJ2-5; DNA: TGTGCCAGCAGCTTAGATTTGCCTCCGGGGGCCCAGTACTTC; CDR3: CASSLDLPPGAQYF
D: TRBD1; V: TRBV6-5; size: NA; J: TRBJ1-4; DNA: TGTGCCAGCAGGACAGGGCTAGGTGAAAAACTGTTTTTT; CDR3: CASRTGLGEKLFF
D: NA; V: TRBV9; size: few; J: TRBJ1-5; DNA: TGTGCCAGCAGCGTAGGAGGGATTAGCAATCAGCCCCAGCATTTT; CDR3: CASSVGGISNQPQHF
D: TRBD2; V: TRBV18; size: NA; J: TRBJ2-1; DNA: TGTGCCAGCTCATGGAGGAGACGGACTAGCGGGAGCAATGAGCAGTTCTTC; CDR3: CASSWRRRTSGSNEQFF
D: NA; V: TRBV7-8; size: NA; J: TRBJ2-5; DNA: TGTGCCAGCAGCACTGAGCGACTAGTGGGTGAGACCCAGTACTTC; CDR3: CASSTERLVGETQYF
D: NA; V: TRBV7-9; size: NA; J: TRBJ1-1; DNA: TGTGCCAGCAGCTACGACACGCCAAACACTGAAGCTTTCTTT; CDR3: CASSYDTPNTEAFF
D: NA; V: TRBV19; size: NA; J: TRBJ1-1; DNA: TGTGCCAGTAGTCACCATCAGACAGCAAACACTGAAGCTTTCTTT; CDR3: CASSHHQTANTEAFF
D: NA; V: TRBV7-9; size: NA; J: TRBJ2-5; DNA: TGTGCCAGCAGCGCCCCCGCGGAGGGAGAGACCCAGTACTTC; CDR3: CASSAPAEGETQYF
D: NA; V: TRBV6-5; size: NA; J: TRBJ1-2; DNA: TGTGCCAGCAGTTATAAACAGTTATACACCTTC; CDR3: CASSYKQLYTF
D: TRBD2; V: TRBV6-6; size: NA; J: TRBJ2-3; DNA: TGTGCCAGCAGATCTAGCGGGGTCACAGATACGCAGTATTTT; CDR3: CASRSSGVTDTQYF
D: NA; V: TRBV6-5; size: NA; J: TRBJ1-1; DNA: TGTGCCAGCAGATCTTGGCGCCGTAACACTGAAGCTTTCTTT; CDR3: CASRSWRRNTEAFF
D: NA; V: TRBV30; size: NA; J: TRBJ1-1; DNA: TGTGCCTGGGGACAAACCACCCAGTTGAACACTGAAGCTTTCTTT; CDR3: CAWGQTTQLNTEAFF
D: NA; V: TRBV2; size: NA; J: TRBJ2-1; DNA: TGTGCCAGCAGGGCGGGGGCCGGAAACAATGAGCAGTTCTTC; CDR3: CASRAGAGNNEQFF
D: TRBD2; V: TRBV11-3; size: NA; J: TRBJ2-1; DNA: TGTGCCAGCAGCTTAACAGCGGGAGCCTACAATGAGCAGTTCTTC; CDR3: CASSLTAGAYNEQFF
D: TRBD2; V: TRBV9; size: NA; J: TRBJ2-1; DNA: TGTGCCAGCAGCGTAGTGGGTAGCGGGATGTTCTTC; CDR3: CASSVVGSGMFF
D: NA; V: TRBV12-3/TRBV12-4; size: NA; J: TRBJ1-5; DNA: TGTGCCAGCAGCTCGGACGGGAATCAGCCCCAGCATTTT; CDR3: CASSSDGNQPQHF
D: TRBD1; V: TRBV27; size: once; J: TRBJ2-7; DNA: TGTGCCAGCAGTTTAACAGGGGGTCCCTCCTACGAGCAGTACTTC; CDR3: CASSLTGGPSYEQYF
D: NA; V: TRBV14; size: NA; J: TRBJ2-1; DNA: TGTGCCAGCAGCTCCCCACAGGGATACAATGAGCAGTTCTTC; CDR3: CASSSPQGYNEQFF
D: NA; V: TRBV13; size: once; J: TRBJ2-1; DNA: TGTGCCAGCAGTTCTCGTTTAGCGGATAGCTCCTACAATGAGCAGTTCTTC; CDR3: CASSSRLADSSYNEQFF
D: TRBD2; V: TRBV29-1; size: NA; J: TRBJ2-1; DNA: TGCAGCGTTTTCCCCGGGAGGGAATACAATGAGCAGTTCTTC; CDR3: CSVFPGREYNEQFF
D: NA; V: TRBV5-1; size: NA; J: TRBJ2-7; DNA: TGCGCCAGCAGCTTGCTGGACAGGGAGGGTGAGCAGTACTTC; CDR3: CASSLLDREGEQYF
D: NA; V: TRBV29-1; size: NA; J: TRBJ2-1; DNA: TGCAGCGTTGAAGGTCATTGGTCCTACAATGAGCAGTTCTTC; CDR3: CSVEGHWSYNEQFF
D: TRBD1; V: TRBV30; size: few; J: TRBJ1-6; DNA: TGTGCCTGGAGTATGGACAGGGGGCGCCGGAATCCACCCCTCCACTTT; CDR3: CAWSMDRGRRNPPLHF
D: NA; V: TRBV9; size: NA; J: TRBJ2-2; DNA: TGTGCCAGCAGCGTAGAAACAGTCCCCACCGGGGAGCTGTTTTTT; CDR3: CASSVETVPTGELFF
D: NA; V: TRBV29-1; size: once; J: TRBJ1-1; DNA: TGCAGCGTTATCTGGAACACTGAAGCTTTCTTT; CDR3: CSVIWNTEAFF
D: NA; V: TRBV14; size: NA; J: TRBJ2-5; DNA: TGTGCCAGCAGCCACCTCCCTAGGGAGACCCAGTACTTC; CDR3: CASSHLPRETQYF